This T cell receptor beta chain originates from a study of T cell responses to AZD1222 COVID-19 vaccine. The study's findings and limits: Repertoires were sampled only after the peak T cell response. Baseline seropositivity characterized only six or seven AZD1222 recipients.

The method was immunoSEQ multiplex PCR; TCRdb's version includes in-frame clones alone and lacks a portion of them. The sample contains tens of thousands of clones, around 80% of which appear only once. Note on this clone: Its antigen remains unidentified.

This CDR3 comprises 13 residues. V was pared by 3 bases and J by 4 bases, with 9 bases between. The germline V gene has CDR1 SGHAT and CDR2 FQNNGV. The sequencing here drew on peripheral blood, taken 28 days after the second dose of the MenACWY control vaccine. The gene calls are TRBV11-2 and TRBJ1-1; the D is unclear. The TCR comes from an adult who received the MenACWY meningococcal vaccine as a control. The CDR3 reads CASSLWEGTEAFF. Written as DNA, the CDR3 is TGTGCCAGCAGCTTGTGGGAGGGCACTGAAGCTTTCTTT.